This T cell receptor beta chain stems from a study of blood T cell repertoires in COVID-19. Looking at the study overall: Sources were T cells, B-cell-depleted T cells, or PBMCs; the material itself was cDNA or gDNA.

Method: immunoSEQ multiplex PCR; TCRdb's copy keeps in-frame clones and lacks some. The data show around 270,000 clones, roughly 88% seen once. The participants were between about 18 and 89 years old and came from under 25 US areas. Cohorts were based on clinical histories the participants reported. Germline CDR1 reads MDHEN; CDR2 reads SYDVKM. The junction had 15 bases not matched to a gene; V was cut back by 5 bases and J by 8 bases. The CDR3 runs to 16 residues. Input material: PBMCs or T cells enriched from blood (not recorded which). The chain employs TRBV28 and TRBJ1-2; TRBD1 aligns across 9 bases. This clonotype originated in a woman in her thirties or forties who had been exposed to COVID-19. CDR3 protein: CASSPPSTGGKGGYTF. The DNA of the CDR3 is TGTGCCAGCAGTCCCCCGTCCACAGGGGGCAAGGGCGGCTACACCTTC.